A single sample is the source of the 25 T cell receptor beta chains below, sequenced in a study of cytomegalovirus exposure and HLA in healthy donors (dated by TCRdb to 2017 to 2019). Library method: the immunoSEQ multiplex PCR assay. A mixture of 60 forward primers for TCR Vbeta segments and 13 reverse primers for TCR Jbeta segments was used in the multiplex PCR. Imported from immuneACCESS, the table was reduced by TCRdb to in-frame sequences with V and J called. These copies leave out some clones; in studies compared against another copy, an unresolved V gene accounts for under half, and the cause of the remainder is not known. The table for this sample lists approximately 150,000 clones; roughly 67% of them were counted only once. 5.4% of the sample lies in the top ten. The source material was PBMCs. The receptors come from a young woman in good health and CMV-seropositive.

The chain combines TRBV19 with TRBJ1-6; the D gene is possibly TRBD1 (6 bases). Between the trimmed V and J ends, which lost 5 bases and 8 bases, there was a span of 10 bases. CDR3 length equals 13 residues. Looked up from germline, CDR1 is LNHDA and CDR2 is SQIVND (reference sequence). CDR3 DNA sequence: TGTGCCAGTAGTCGGCAGGGGCATTCACCCCTCCACTTT. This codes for CASSRQGHSPLHF.

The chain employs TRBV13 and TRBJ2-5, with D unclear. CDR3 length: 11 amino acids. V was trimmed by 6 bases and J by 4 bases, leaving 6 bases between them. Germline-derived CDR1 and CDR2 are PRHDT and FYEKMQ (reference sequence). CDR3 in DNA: TGTGCCAGCAGGGCAAGAGAGACCCAGTACTTC. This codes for CASRARETQYF.

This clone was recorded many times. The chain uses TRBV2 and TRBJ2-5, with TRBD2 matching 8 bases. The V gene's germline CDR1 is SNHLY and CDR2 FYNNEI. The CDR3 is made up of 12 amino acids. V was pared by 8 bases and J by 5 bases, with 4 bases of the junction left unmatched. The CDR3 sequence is CASGAGVETQYF. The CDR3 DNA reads TGTGCCAGCGGAGCGGGAGTCGAGACCCAGTACTTC.

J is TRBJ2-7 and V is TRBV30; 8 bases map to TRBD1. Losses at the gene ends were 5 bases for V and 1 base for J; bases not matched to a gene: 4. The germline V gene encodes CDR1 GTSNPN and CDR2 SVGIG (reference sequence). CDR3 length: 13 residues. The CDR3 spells CAWATGDSYEQYF. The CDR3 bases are TGTGCCTGGGCGACAGGGGATTCCTACGAGCAGTACTTC.

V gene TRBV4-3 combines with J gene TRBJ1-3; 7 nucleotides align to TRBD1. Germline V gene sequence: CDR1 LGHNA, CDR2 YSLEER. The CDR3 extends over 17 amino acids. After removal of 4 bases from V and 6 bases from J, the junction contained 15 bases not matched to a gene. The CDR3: CASSLHVRQGRENTIYF. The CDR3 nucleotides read TGCGCCAGCAGCCTTCACGTACGACAGGGAAGGGAAAACACCATATATTTT.

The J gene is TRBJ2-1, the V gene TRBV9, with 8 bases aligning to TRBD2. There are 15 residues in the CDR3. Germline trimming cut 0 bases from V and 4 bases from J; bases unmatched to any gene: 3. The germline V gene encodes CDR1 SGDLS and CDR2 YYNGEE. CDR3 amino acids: CASSVEAGGYNEQFF. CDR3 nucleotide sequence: TGTGCCAGCAGCGTAGAGGCGGGGGGTTACAATGAGCAGTTCTTC.

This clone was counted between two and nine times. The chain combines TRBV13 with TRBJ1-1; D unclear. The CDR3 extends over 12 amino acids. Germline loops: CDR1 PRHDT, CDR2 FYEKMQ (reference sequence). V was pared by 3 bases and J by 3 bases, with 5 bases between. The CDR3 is CASSFRDTEAFF. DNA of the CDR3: TGTGCCAGCAGCTTCCGGGACACTGAAGCTTTCTTT.

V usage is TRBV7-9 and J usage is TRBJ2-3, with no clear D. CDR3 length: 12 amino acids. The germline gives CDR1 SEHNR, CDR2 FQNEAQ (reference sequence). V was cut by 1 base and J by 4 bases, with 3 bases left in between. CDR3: CASSLVSDTQYF. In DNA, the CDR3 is TGTGCCAGCAGCTTAGTCTCAGATACGCAGTATTTT.

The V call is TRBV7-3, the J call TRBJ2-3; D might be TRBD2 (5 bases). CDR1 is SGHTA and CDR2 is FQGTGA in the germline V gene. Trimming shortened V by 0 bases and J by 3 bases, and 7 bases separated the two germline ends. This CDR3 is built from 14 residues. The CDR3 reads CASSLTGRTDTQYF. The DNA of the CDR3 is TGTGCCAGCAGCTTAACAGGGAGAACAGATACGCAGTATTTT.

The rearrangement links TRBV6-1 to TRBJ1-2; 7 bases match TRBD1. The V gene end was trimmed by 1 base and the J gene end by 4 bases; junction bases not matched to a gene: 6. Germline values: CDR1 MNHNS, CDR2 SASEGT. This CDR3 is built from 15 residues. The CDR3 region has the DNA TGTGCCAGCAGTGAAGAAGAGGGGGCCTCCTATGGCTACACCTTC. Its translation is CASSEEEGASYGYTF.

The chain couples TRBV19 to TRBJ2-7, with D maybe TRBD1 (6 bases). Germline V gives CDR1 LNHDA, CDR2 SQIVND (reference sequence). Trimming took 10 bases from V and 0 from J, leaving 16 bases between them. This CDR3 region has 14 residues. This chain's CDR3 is CATRQAPSSYEQYF. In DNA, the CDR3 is TGTGCCACCCGACAGGCCCCGAGCTCCTACGAGCAGTACTTC. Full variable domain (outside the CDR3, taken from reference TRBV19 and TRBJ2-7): DGGITQSPKYLFRKEGQNVTLSCEQNLNHDAMYWYRQDPGQGLRLIYYSQIVNDFQKGDIAEGYSVSREKKESFPLTVTSAQKNPTAFYLCATRQAPSSYEQYFGPGTRLTVT.

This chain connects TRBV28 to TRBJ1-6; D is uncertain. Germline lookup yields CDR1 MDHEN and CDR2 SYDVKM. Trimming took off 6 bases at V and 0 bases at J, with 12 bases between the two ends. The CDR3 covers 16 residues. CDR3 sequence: CASSLRGSSYNSPLHF. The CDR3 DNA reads TGTGCCAGCAGCTTACGTGGGAGCTCCTATAATTCACCCCTCCACTTT.

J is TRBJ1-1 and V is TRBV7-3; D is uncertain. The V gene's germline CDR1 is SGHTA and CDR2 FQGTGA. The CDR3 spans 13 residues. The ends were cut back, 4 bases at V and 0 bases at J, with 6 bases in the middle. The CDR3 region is CASSSNLNTEAFF. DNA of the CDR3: TGTGCCAGCAGCTCCAACTTGAACACTGAAGCTTTCTTT.

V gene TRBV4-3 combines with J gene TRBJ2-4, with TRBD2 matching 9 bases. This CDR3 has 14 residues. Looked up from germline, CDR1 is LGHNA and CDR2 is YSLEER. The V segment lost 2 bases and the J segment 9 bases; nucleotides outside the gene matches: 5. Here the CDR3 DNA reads TGCGCCAGCAGCCAAAGCGGGGGGTTAAGCATTCAGTACTTC. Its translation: CASSQSGGLSIQYF.

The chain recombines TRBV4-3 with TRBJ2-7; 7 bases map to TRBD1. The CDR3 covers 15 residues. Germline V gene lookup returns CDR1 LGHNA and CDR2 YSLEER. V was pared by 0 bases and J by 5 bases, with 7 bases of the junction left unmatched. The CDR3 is CASSQDRTGSDEQYF. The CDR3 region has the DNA TGCGCCAGCAGCCAAGATAGGACAGGATCCGACGAGCAGTACTTC.

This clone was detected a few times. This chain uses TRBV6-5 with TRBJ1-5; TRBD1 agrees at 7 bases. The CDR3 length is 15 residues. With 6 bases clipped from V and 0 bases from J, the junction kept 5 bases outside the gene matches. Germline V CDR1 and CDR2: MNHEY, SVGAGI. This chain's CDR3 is CASRPGQVSNQPQHF. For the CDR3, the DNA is TGTGCCAGCAGGCCCGGACAGGTTAGCAATCAGCCCCAGCATTTT.

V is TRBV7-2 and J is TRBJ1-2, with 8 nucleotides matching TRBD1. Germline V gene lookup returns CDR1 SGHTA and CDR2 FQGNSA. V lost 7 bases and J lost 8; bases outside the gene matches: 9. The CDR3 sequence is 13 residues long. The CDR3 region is CASTFRTGGGYTF. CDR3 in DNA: TGTGCCAGCACCTTTAGAACAGGGGGGGGCTACACCTTC.

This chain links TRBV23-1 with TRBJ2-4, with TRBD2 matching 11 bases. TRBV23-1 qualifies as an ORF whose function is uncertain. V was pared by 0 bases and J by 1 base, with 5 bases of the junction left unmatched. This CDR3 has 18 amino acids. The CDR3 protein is CASSQSKASGGAKNIQYF. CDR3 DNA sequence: TGCGCCAGCAGTCAATCAAAGGCTAGCGGGGGGGCCAAAAACATTCAGTACTTC.

The CDR3 nucleotides read TGTGCCAGCAGTCCTCGGACAGGGTTGGAAAAACTGTTTTTT. Encoded protein: CASSPRTGLEKLFF. The rearrangement links TRBV27 to TRBJ1-4; 8 nucleotides line up with TRBD1. The V segment lost 5 bases and the J segment 8 bases; nucleotides outside the gene matches: 7. CDR1 is MNHEY and CDR2 is SMNVEV in the germline V gene (reference sequence). CDR3 size: 14 residues.

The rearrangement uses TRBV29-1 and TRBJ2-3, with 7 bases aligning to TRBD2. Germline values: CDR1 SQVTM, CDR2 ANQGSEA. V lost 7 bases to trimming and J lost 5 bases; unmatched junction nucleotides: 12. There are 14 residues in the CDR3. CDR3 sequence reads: CSAGLAAVRDTQYF. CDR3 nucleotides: TGCAGCGCCGGTCTAGCGGCAGTGAGAGATACGCAGTATTTT.

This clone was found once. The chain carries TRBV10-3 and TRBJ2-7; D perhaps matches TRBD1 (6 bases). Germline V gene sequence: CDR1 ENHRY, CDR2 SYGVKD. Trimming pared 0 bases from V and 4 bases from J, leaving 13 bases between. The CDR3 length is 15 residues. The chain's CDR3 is CAISESVGTSYEQYF. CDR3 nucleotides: TGTGCCATCAGTGAGTCCGTGGGGACAAGTTACGAGCAGTACTTC.

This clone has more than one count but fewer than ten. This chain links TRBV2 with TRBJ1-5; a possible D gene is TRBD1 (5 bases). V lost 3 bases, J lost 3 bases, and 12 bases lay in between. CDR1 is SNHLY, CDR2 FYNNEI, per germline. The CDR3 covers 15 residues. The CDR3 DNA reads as TGTGCCAGCAGTGAGCTAGGCAGGGACAATCAGCCCCAGCATTTT. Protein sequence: CASSELGRDNQPQHF.

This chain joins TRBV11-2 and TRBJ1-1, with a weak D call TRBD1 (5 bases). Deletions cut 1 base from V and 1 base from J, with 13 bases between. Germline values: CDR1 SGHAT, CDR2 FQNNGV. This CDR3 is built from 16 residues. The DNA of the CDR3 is TGTGCCAGCAGCTTAGTCTCAGGGTTTGGGAACACTGAAGCTTTCTTT. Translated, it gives CASSLVSGFGNTEAFF.

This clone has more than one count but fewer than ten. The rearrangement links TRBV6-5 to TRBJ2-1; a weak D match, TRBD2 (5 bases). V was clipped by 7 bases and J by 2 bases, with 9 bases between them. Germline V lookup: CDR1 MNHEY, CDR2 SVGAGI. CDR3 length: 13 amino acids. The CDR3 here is CASTGLAYNEQFF. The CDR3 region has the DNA TGTGCCAGCACCGGACTCGCCTACAATGAGCAGTTCTTC.

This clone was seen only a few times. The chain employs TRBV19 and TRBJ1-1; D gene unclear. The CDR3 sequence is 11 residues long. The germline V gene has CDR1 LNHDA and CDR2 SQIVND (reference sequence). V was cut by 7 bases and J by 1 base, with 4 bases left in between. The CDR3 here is CASNTNTEAFF. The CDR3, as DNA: TGTGCCAGTAACACGAACACTGAAGCTTTCTTT.